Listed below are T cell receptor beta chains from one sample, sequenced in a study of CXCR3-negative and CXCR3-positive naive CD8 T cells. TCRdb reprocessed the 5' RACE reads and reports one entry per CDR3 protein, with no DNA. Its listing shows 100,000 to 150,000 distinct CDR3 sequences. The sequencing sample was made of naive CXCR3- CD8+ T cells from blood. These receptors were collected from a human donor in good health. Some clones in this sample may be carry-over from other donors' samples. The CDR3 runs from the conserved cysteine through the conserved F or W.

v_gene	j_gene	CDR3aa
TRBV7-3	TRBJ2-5	CASSLTGRDGTQYF
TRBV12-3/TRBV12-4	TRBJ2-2	CASTSYRGLSTGELFF
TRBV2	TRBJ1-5	CASSLRSSNQPQHF
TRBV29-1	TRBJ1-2	CSVADRGLGYGYTF
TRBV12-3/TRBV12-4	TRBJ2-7	CASSFWQGESEQYF
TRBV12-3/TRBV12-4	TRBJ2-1	CASRPAGGDYNEQFF
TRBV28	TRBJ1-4	CASSFRGSLNEKLFF
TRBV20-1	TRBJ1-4	CSARAGREKLFF
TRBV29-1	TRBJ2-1	CSVEELFGGEGARLAAYNEQFF
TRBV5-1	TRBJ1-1	CASSDRGLGTEAFF
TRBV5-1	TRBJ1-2	CASRRDGAYGYTF
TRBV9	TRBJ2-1	CASSVAVDRAFNEPFF
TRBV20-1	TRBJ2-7	CSARTSGSYEQYF
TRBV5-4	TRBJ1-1	CASSVDTGGFTEAFF
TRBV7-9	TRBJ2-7	CASSLDAGFYEQYF
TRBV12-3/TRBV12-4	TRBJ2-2	CASSLDRPNTGELFF
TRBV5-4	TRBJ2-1	CASSLTNLLNNEQFF
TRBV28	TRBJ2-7	CASSLSDRGTYEQYF
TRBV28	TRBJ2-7	CASSTWGSSYEQYF
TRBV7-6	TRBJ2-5	CASSSNLQETWQETQYF
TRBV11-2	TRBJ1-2	CASSLDKGHYGYTF
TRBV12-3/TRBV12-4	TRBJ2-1	CASISYLAGYNEQFF
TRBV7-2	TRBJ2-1	CASSPGGGDYNEQFF
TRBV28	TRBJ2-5	CASRASRGAGDQETQYF
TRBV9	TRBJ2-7	CASSVASGGMEQYF
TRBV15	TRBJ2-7	CATSVRQGAHEQYF
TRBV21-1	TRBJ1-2	CASSSRQGPFGYTF
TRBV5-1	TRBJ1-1	CASGTANTEAFF
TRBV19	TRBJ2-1	CASSIVAGAGNEQFF